This TCR beta chain emerged from a study of vaccination effects on CD4 cells after COVID-19. This clone was recorded only once. The antigen is unknown. After expansion with viral peptide pools in the ViraFEST assay, antigen-specific CD4+ T cells were sequenced. Culture lasted over 9 days before CD4+ T cell isolation. Prior SARS-CoV-2 infection was absent in the vaccine recipients, as shown by negative nucleocapsid antibodies. The data were produced by immunoSEQ multiplex PCR, yet TCRdb's version contains in-frame clones alone and is incomplete. The sample contains 67,000 or so clones, around three quarters of which appear only once. The study's findings and limits: Cross-reactivity with common cold coronaviruses was shown by only 1 of 255 vaccine-induced clones in healthy vaccinees. In the study, convalescent patients were few, and early post-infection timepoints were absent.

The ends lost 2 bases at V and 1 base at J; junction bases unmatched: 1. The CDR3 runs to 15 residues. Germline CDR1 MNHNY, CDR2 SVGAGI (reference sequence). J is TRBJ2-3 and V is TRBV6-6, with TRBD1 identical over 9 bases. The sequencing used CD4+ T cells from PBMCs cultured with HCoV-OC43 spike peptides, collected before COVID-19 vaccination. Subset given: HCoV-OC43 spike overlapping peptide pool stimulation. This clonotype was obtained from a human donor who received a COVID-19 vaccine. CDR3 sequence: CASSYGQGRTDTQYF. Written as DNA, the CDR3 is TGTGCCAGCAGTTACGGACAGGGGCGCACAGATACGCAGTATTTT.